The 23 T cell receptor beta chains below all came from one sample that was sequenced in a study of blood T cells in healthy people across ages (dated by TCRdb to about 2015). Libraries were built with 5' RACE. The sample was run on an Illumina HiSeq 2500. A second 7 to 11 cycle PCR used a sample-barcoded 5' primer and a J-beta primer mix. The public reads were reprocessed in TCRdb via fastp at Q25 and MiXCR, keeping in-frame beta chains. Rows with a matching CDR3 protein are joined into one entry that keeps the most common DNA and genes. This sample has 380,000 or so distinct CDR3 sequences in its table, and approximately 51% of those were observed once. 51% of the sample rests with the top ten. Source material: blood. These receptors were taken from a man aged 60-69 years in good health.

The chain employs TRBV20-1 and TRBJ2-1; 9 nucleotides match TRBD1. Trimming cost V 1 base and J 8 bases; bases outside gene matches: 9. Germline CDR1 reads DFQATT; CDR2 reads SNEGSKA (reference sequence). The CDR3 consists of 15 residues. The CDR3 sequence: CSARARTGVRDEQFF. The CDR3, as DNA: TGCAGTGCTAGAGCTAGGACAGGGGTCAGGGATGAGCAGTTCTTC.

This clonotype was counted between two and nine times. V usage is TRBV30 and J usage is TRBJ2-5; D unresolved. Germline lookup yields CDR1 GTSNPN and CDR2 SVGIG (reference sequence). Trimming stripped 3 bases from V and 3 bases from J, with 11 bases between. CDR3 length equals 13 residues. The CDR3 region is CAWSWAAKETQYF. Written as DNA, the CDR3 is TGTGCCTGGAGCTGGGCAGCAAAAGAGACCCAGTACTTC.

This rearrangement joins TRBV10-3 to TRBJ2-2; 7 positions agree with TRBD1. V was pared by 10 bases and J by 2 bases, with 7 bases of the junction left unmatched. There are 14 residues in the CDR3. CDR1 is ENHRY, CDR2 SYGVKD, per germline. This CDR3 is CATRTGDNTGELFF. The CDR3 nucleotides read TGTGCCACCCGGACAGGAGATAACACCGGGGAGCTGTTTTTT.

Note on this clonotype: Just one base apart from a much larger clone, this may be a read error. CDR3 loop: CASSCLNEQYF. The CDR3, as DNA: TGTGCCAGCAGTTGCCTGAATGAGCAGTACTTC. The gene calls are TRBV12-3 or TRBV12-4 and TRBJ2-5; D is undetermined. The CDR3 spans 11 residues. The V and J ends lost 4 bases and 11 bases respectively, with 11 bases between them.

The rearrangement uses TRBV5-1 and TRBJ2-1; 14 bases agree with TRBD2. Trimming took 4 bases from V and 14 from J; bases not matched to a gene: 11. Looked up from germline, CDR1 is SGHRS and CDR2 is YFSETQ. This CDR3 is built from 15 residues. Here the CDR3 reads CASSPGLAGESWEFF. Written as DNA, the CDR3 is TGCGCCAGCAGCCCGGGACTAGCGGGAGAAAGTTGGGAGTTCTTC.

The rearrangement joins TRBV25-1 to TRBJ1-6; D might be TRBD1 (5 bases). V was clipped by 2 bases and J by 9 bases, with 17 bases between them. The CDR3 sequence is 16 residues long. Germline CDR1 and CDR2: MGHDK and SYGVNS. The CDR3 DNA reads TGTGCCAGCAGTGAACGGGGCAGGGCCAAGGGTTCACCCCTCCACTTT. Amino acid sequence: CASSERGRAKGSPLHF.

V is TRBV20-1 and J is TRBJ2-7; TRBD2 aligns across 13 bases. Trimming took 1 base from V and 5 from J; bases not matched to a gene: 8. CDR3 length equals 16 residues. Germline V gives CDR1 DFQATT, CDR2 SNEGSKA (reference sequence). The chain's CDR3 is CSARGRTSGRADEQYF. CDR3 nucleotide sequence: TGCAGTGCTAGAGGCCGTACTAGCGGGAGGGCCGACGAGCAGTACTTC.

This clonotype was found a few times. This chain links TRBV7-9 with TRBJ2-5; 7 nucleotides line up with TRBD2. The J segment lost 11 bases and the V segment lost 5 bases, leaving 8 bases of the junction unmatched. Germline CDR1 is SEHNR and CDR2 is FQNEAQ (reference sequence). This CDR3 has 12 residues. The CDR3, as DNA: TGTGCCAGCAGCCGGGACTACGATGAGCAGTACTTC. Translation: CASSRDYDEQYF.

The J gene is TRBJ1-4, the V gene TRBV20-1; D is uncertain. The length of the CDR3 is 11 residues. Trimming pared 5 bases from V and 8 bases from J, leaving 9 bases between. Germline values: CDR1 DFQATT, CDR2 SNEGSKA (reference sequence). CDR3 amino acids: CSARHEEKLFF. CDR3 nucleotides: TGCAGTGCTCGACATGAGGAAAAACTGTTTTTT.

This clonotype was seen a handful of times. The rearrangement uses TRBV20-1 and TRBJ2-3; 9 nucleotides agree with TRBD2. After removal of 3 bases from V and 2 bases from J, the junction contained 9 bases not matched to a gene. In germline, CDR1 is DFQATT, CDR2 SNEGSKA (reference sequence). The CDR3 sequence is 16 residues long. CDR3 sequence: CSASVRERGVTDTQYF. In nucleotides, the CDR3 is TGCAGTGCTAGCGTACGGGAGCGGGGGGTCACAGATACGCAGTATTTT.

V usage is TRBV29-1 and J usage is TRBJ2-1, with TRBD2 matching over 7 bases. Germline V gene lookup returns CDR1 SQVTM and CDR2 ANQGSEA. The trim removed 0 bases at V and 7 bases at J, leaving 6 bases unmatched. CDR3 size: 14 residues. The CDR3 loop reads CSVEEGRARNEQFF. CDR3 nucleotide sequence: TGCAGCGTTGAAGAGGGGAGGGCGAGGAATGAGCAGTTCTTC.

This clonotype occurred a few times. The chain links TRBV4-3 to TRBJ1-2; no reliable D call. Germline V gene lookup returns CDR1 LGHNA and CDR2 YSLEER. CDR3 length: 15 amino acids. The V gene lost 0 bases and the J gene lost 6 bases, with 14 bases spanning the gap. The CDR3 region is CASSQDAWRVDGYTF. The CDR3 DNA follows: TGCGCCAGCAGCCAAGATGCATGGCGGGTAGATGGCTACACCTTC.

Details on this clonotype: At one of its ends the junction is not consistent with the germline gene, which may arise from a read error. J is TRBJ2-7 and V is TRBV2; 8 positions agree with TRBD2. The CDR3 loop spans 15 amino acids. The germline gives CDR1 SNHLY, CDR2 FYNNEI. In DNA form, the CDR3 reads TGTGCCGGCAGCGGGGGACACCGGCAGGGCTACGAGCAGTACTTC. Translating gives CAGSGGHRQGYEQYF.

The chain uses TRBV5-5 and TRBJ1-2; D remains unclear. Germline V gives CDR1 SGHKS, CDR2 YYEKEE (reference sequence). V dropped 3 bases and J dropped 0 bases, with 12 bases sitting between them. CDR3 length equals 15 residues. The CDR3 bases are TGTGCCAGCAGCTCCGGGCCCTCCTCTAACTATGGCTACACCTTC. As protein: CASSSGPSSNYGYTF.

The chain joins TRBV6-4 to TRBJ2-3; 8 bases agree with TRBD1. This CDR3 has 14 amino acids. V lost 6 bases, J lost 4 bases, and 6 bases stayed unmatched. From germline, CDR1 is MRHNA and CDR2 SNTAGT. CDR3: CASRRQGNADTQYF. Here the CDR3 DNA reads TGTGCCAGCAGACGACAGGGGAACGCAGATACGCAGTATTTT.

A word on this clonotype: An end of the junction does not agree with germline; a read error may underlie this. The chain recombines TRBV6-2 or TRBV6-3 with TRBJ2-5, with 8 nucleotides matching TRBD1. The J call may be in error: the DNA end matches TRBJ2-7 better. Germline-derived CDR1 and CDR2 are MNHEY and SVGEGT. CDR3 length: 15 residues. Here the CDR3 reads CASRPGTGKSCEQYF. CDR3 bases: TGTGCCAGCAGACCCGGGACAGGAAAATCCTGCGAGCAGTACTTC.

V and J are TRBV29-1 and TRBJ2-3; TRBD2 matches 10 bases. The CDR3 is made up of 16 amino acids. Germline lookup yields CDR1 SQVTM and CDR2 ANQGSEA. The junction had 10 bases not matched to a gene; V was cut back by 4 bases and J by 3 bases. The CDR3 region has the DNA TGCAGCGTTGCTCCTCATAGCGGGGGGTTTACAGATACGCAGTATTTT. Protein sequence: CSVAPHSGGFTDTQYF.

In DNA form, the CDR3 reads TGTGCCTGGAGTGCAGGGGGACTCCAAGAGACCCAGTACTTC. As protein: CAWSAGGLQETQYF. The V call is TRBV30, the J call TRBJ2-5; D might be TRBD1 (7 bases). Trimming cost V 1 base and J 1 base, with 10 bases left between them. The CDR3 totals 14 residues. Germline V gene lookup returns CDR1 GTSNPN and CDR2 SVGIG (reference sequence). Full variable domain (remainder filled in from reference TRBV30 and TRBJ2-5): SQTIHQWPATLVQPVGSPLSLECTVEGTSNPNLYWYRQAAGRGLQLLFYSVGIGQISSEVPQNLSASRPQDRQFILSSKKLLLSDSGFYLCAWSAGGLQETQYFGPGTRLLVL.

The chain joins TRBV7-2 to TRBJ2-7, with D maybe TRBD2 (6 bases). Germline V gene data show CDR1 as SGHTA and CDR2 as FQGNSA. This CDR3 has 13 residues. V lost 5 bases and J lost 11, with 19 bases in between. The CDR3 DNA reads as TGTGCCAGCAGCGCGGGACCGGCGGAGACCAAGTACTTC. Its translation is CASSAGPAETKYF.

This clonotype has only a few counts. The J gene is TRBJ1-2, the V gene TRBV20-1; 7 bases map to TRBD1. The trim removed 0 bases at V and 4 bases at J, leaving 11 bases unmatched. Germline V gene lookup returns CDR1 DFQATT and CDR2 SNEGSKA (reference sequence). This CDR3 has 16 amino acids. The CDR3 region is CSARDPRQGLIYGYTF. DNA of the CDR3: TGCAGTGCTAGAGATCCCCGACAGGGTTTGATCTATGGCTACACCTTC.

This clonotype was seen more than once but under ten times. J is TRBJ2-5 and V is TRBV20-1, with 13 bases that match TRBD2. Germline-derived CDR1 and CDR2 are DFQATT and SNEGSKA (reference sequence). With V trimmed by 5 bases and J by 2 bases, 5 bases remained unmatched. CDR3 length: 15 residues. The CDR3 coding sequence is TGCAGTGCTGGACTAGCGGGAGAGAGTCAAGAGACCCAGTACTTC. It codes for CSAGLAGESQETQYF.

The table lists this clonotype with a few counts. This chain connects TRBV7-9 to TRBJ2-3; 8 bases match TRBD2. This CDR3 spans 16 amino acids. V gave up 5 bases and J gave up 2 bases; unmatched junction bases: 9. Germline assignment: CDR1 SEHNR and CDR2 FQNEAQ (reference sequence). The CDR3 here is CASSRGAGLDTDTQYF. CDR3 bases: TGTGCCAGCAGCCGCGGGGCGGGACTAGACACAGATACGCAGTATTTT.

This clonotype was counted many times. The chain carries TRBV15 and TRBJ2-7, with 10 bases fitting TRBD1. The CDR3 has 12 amino acids. The ends lost 11 bases at V and 5 bases at J; junction bases unmatched: 6. Germline lookup yields CDR1 LNHNV and CDR2 YYDKDF (reference sequence). CDR3 bases: TGTGCCTCCGGGACAGGGGTCGACGAGCAGTACTTC. Translating it yields CASGTGVDEQYF.